This T cell receptor (beta chain) stems from a study of blood T cell repertoires in COVID-19. At the level of the study: The United States, Italy and Spain provided the acute and convalescent COVID-19 samples. In each case, the material was cDNA or gDNA derived from T cells, B-cell-depleted T cells, or PBMCs.

Looked up from germline, CDR1 is MGHRA and CDR2 is YSYEKL. The length of the CDR3 is 14 residues. V shed 0 bases and J shed 8 bases, with 12 bases lying between them. As originally analysed: Reference gene primer amplification gave nucleated cell count estimates. The repertoire was sequenced with immunoSEQ multiplex PCR; TCRdb's copy has only in-frame clones and lacks some. The D gene and trimming were derived from the DNA, and the V and J assignments and clone size from that table. The repertoire holds some 57,000 clones, with roughly 89% as singletons. The source of this sequence is a human donor in a cohort sampled during active COVID-19. The V gene is TRBV4-1, the J gene TRBJ2-3; no clear D. Source material: peripheral blood. The CDR3 region has the DNA TGCGCCAGCAGCCAAGATGCGCCATTCGGTACGCAGTATTTT. This gives the protein CASSQDAPFGTQYF.